This TCR beta chain was observed in a study of cytomegalovirus exposure and HLA in healthy donors (dated by TCRdb to the late 2010s). For the study in its entirety: According to a later analysis, the approximately 120 validation repertoires were produced on the same platform as the 700 or so repertoires of the first cohort. The aim of the study was to test whether cataloging public T cell receptors could identify signatures of past pathogen exposure. Besides the first cohort of 666 subjects, a separate validation cohort made up of over 100 different subjects was used. To predict cytomegalovirus infection status, the study brought together high-throughput TCR immunosequencing, statistical association of individual TCRs with disease status, and machine learning.

Its CDR3 holds 15 amino acids, cysteine through phenylalanine. Only CDR3 DNA is held: 45 bases, read in frame from base 1. Germline trimming: 2 bases from V, 5 bases from J; junction bases outside gene matches: 8. CDR1 and CDR2 are drawn from the germline V gene: KGHSH, LQKENI. Receptors were amplified or captured by the immunoSEQ multiplex PCR assay. The study's processing was this. A statistical classification framework was built for diagnosing cytomegalovirus status from the catalog of TCR beta chain sequences. Here the immuneACCESS table is served through TCRdb, limited to in-frame sequences with V and J called. Missing clones are a known gap in these copies; in checked studies unresolved V genes cover under half, and the rest lacks a known reason. V and J calls and clone size are those listed in that table; D and trimming were worked out from the DNA. The sample table holds 150,000 to 200,000 clones, of which roughly nine tenths were seen once. The leading ten clones occupy 10% of the sample.

Points on this clone: The antigen this receptor binds is unknown. The input lacks base qualities; no much larger clone sits a single base away.

Separate from the approximately 670-subject first cohort, the validation cohort of around 130 subjects was the group to which the donors belonged. The research as a whole found: A later analysis found that TCRs clustered in the first cohort also tended to co-occur in the roughly 120 validation repertoires, with approximately 93% of cluster scores above 0. The classifier was reported to diagnose cytomegalovirus status with high specificity and sensitivity in both the original cohort and the validation cohort. While some public TCRs were present in many individuals, most TCR sequences turned up only very rarely across donors. In vitro tests confirmed that a few of the cytomegalovirus-associated TCR beta chains recognize cytomegalovirus antigens. All 120 or so repertoires were used to score co-occurrence in the validation cohort in a later analysis, because that analysis had no HLA typing for the cohort. In the study, 150 to 200 TCR beta chains were listed as associated with cytomegalovirus. The authors suggested that the approach could potentially be generalized to other disease states and immunological phenotypes.

The source material was PBMCs. The chain links TRBV18 with TRBJ1-1; TRBD1 aligns with 7 central bases. This receptor was taken from a woman under 30 in good health and CMV-seropositive. For the CDR3, the sequence is CASSPYAGGWTEAFF. Here is the DNA: TGTGCCAGCTCACCATACGCAGGGGGTTGGACTGAAGCTTTCTTT. Full variable domain (CDR3 extended with the reference TRBV18 and TRBJ1-1 proteins): NAGVMQNPRHLVRRRGQEARLRCSPMKGHSHVYWYRQLPEEGLKFMVYLQKENIIDESGMPKERFSAEFPKEGPSILRIQQVVRGDSAAYFCASSPYAGGWTEAFFGQGTRLTVV.